This T cell receptor (beta chain) was captured in a study of blood T cells in healthy people across ages. The germline V gene has CDR1 DFQATT and CDR2 SNEGSKA (reference sequence). The CDR3 totals 14 residues. The J segment lost 4 bases and the V segment lost 7 bases, leaving 8 bases of the junction unmatched. For the second PCR, which ran for roughly 7 to 11 cycles, a sample-barcoded 5' primer and a J-beta primer mix were used. TCRdb used MiXCR to reprocess the 5' RACE reads, holding one entry per CDR3 protein. The sample includes approximately 2,000,000 distinct CDR3 sequences, around 40% of them seen just once.

V gene TRBV20-1 combines with J gene TRBJ2-3; the match to TRBD2 covers 10 bases. Input material: blood. The receptor was isolated from a human donor in good health. CDR3 coding DNA: TGCAGTGTCAAGCGGGGGGGGCCCGCAGATACGCAGTATTTT. As protein: CSVKRGGPADTQYF.